The 27 T cell receptor beta chains in this list originate from one sample, sequenced in a study of response to subunit inactivated influenza vaccine. TCRdb re-called the RT-PCR reads with MiXCR, one entry per CDR3 protein. Here the sample spans 800,000 or so distinct CDR3 sequences, about 20% being singletons. The material was PBMCs from blood, obtained around 5 days after vaccination. The receptors come from a man between 45 and 60 years old who received an inactivated influenza vaccine.

This clonotype was counted only a few times. This rearrangement joins TRBV15 to TRBJ2-5; D may match TRBD1 or TRBD2 (5 bases each). There are 15 residues in the CDR3. Looked up from germline, CDR1 is LNHNV and CDR2 is YYDKDF (reference sequence). The V end lost 0 bases, the J end lost 13 bases, and 21 bases lay between the germline ends. The CDR3 loop is CATSREFRISGHPYF. As DNA, the CDR3 is TGTGCCACCAGCAGAGAGTTTCGGATTTCGGGGCACCCGTACTTC. The whole variable domain, filled in from reference TRBV15 and TRBJ2-5, reads DAMVIQNPRYQVTQFGKPVTLSCSQTLNHNVMYWYQQKSSQAPKLLFHYYDKDFNNEADTPDNFQSRRPNTSFCFLDIRSPGLGDTAMYLCATSREFRISGHPYFGPGTRLLVL.

The V call is TRBV20-1, the J call TRBJ2-7; 8 bases match TRBD2. The germline gives CDR1 DFQATT, CDR2 SNEGSKA (reference sequence). V lost 0 bases and J lost 0; bases outside the gene matches: 7. This CDR3 has 16 amino acids. The CDR3 sequence: CSARDFTSGFSYEQYF. The CDR3 DNA reads TGCAGTGCTAGAGACTTCACTAGCGGCTTCTCCTACGAGCAGTACTTC.

This clonotype was found many times. The V gene is TRBV20-1, the J gene TRBJ2-3; 9 bases are shared with TRBD2. The CDR3 loop spans 14 amino acids. Germline V gene data show CDR1 as DFQATT and CDR2 as SNEGSKA (reference sequence). Trimming at V came to 3 bases and at J to 4 bases, leaving 5 bases not matched to a gene. CDR3 nucleotide sequence: TGCAGTGCTAGGGGCGGGGGGGGTCCAGATACGCAGTATTTT. It encodes CSARGGGGPDTQYF.

The chain carries TRBV5-1 and TRBJ2-5; D remains ambiguous. The germline V and J ends were trimmed by 6 bases and 0 bases, with 3 bases remaining between them. The CDR3 is made up of 11 amino acids. Germline CDR1 and CDR2: SGHRS and YFSETQ. The chain's CDR3 is CASMYQETQYF. The CDR3 bases are TGCGCCAGCATGTACCAAGAGACCCAGTACTTC. The full variable domain, its missing parts supplied by reference TRBV5-1 and TRBJ2-5, is KAGVTQTPRYLIKTRGQQVTLSCSPISGHRSVSWYQQTPGQGLQFLFEYFSETQRNKGNFPGRFSGRQFSNSRSEMNVSTLELGDSALYLCASMYQETQYFGPGTRLLVL.

The table lists this clonotype with a few counts. The rearrangement joins TRBV10-3 to TRBJ2-3; no clear D. This CDR3 comprises 14 residues. The V end was cut by 3 bases, the J end by 2 bases, with 9 bases between. The germline V gene encodes CDR1 ENHRY and CDR2 SYGVKD. The CDR3 DNA reads TGTGCCATCAGTGAATCCAGCTACACAGATACGCAGTATTTT. This encodes CAISESSYTDTQYF.

The rearrangement joins TRBV5-6 to TRBJ2-2, with D possibly being TRBD1 (7 bases). Trimming left V 0 bases short and J 3 bases short, with 12 bases between. CDR1 SGHDT and CDR2 YYEEEE come from the germline V gene. CDR3 size: 16 residues. The CDR3, as DNA: TGTGCCAGCAGCTTGGCCCTCAGGGGGGACACCGGGGAGCTGTTTTTT. This gives the protein CASSLALRGDTGELFF.

This clonotype was picked up a small number of times. The chain uses TRBV7-9 and TRBJ1-1, with 9 bases lining up with TRBD1. CDR3 length: 14 residues. Trimming cost V 3 bases and J 6 bases; bases outside gene matches: 5. In germline, CDR1 is SEHNR, CDR2 FQNEAQ (reference sequence). CDR3 bases: TGTGCCAGCAGCTTGGGGACAGGGTGGGCTGAAGCTTTCTTT. Protein sequence: CASSLGTGWAEAFF.

The gene calls are TRBV20-1 and TRBJ1-5; 7 bases agree with TRBD1. V was clipped by 6 bases and J by 6 bases; unmatched bases: 11. This CDR3 comprises 14 residues. In germline, CDR1 is DFQATT, CDR2 SNEGSKA (reference sequence). CDR3 nucleotides: TGCAGTGCCCGGAGAGCACAGGGGAGTCAGCCCCAGCATTTT. Encoded protein: CSARRAQGSQPQHF.

The J gene is TRBJ2-7, the V gene TRBV12-3 or TRBV12-4, with TRBD1 matching 10 bases. The CDR3 is made up of 15 amino acids. Trimming cost V 5 bases and J 1 base; bases outside gene matches: 5. The CDR3 DNA sequence: TGTGCCAGCAGTAAGGGACAGGGGTTTTCCTACGAGCAGTACTTC. It is translated as CASSKGQGFSYEQYF.

This clonotype was seen more than once but under ten times. The rearrangement uses TRBV28 and TRBJ2-6; D may be TRBD2 (6 bases). V was pared by 4 bases and J by 3 bases, with 10 bases between. This CDR3 contains 15 residues. The germline gives CDR1 MDHEN, CDR2 SYDVKM. The CDR3 loop reads CASSSRGLGANVLTF. CDR3 sequence (DNA): TGTGCCAGCAGTTCGAGGGGACTTGGGGCCAACGTCCTGACTTTC.

This clonotype was found a few times. CDR3 DNA: TGTGCCAGCAGCGCCACAGGAACTTTCACAGATACGCAGTATTTT. Translated, it gives CASSATGTFTDTQYF. V usage is TRBV7-3 and J usage is TRBJ2-3; D is possibly TRBD1 (5 bases). Trimming left V 5 bases short and J 2 bases short, with 14 bases between. Per the germline V gene, CDR1 is SGHTA and CDR2 is FQGTGA. The CDR3 totals 15 residues.

The rearrangement joins TRBV19 to TRBJ2-1; TRBD2 agrees at 7 bases. Germline trimming cut 3 bases from V and 6 bases from J; bases unmatched to any gene: 5. The germline gives CDR1 LNHDA, CDR2 SQIVND (reference sequence). The CDR3 runs to 14 residues. The CDR3 loop is CASSIGGTPNEQFF. The CDR3, as DNA: TGTGCCAGTAGTATCGGGGGGACTCCCAATGAGCAGTTCTTC.

A few counts support this clonotype. V is TRBV27 and J is TRBJ2-5; maybe TRBD1 (5 bases). Trimming took off 4 bases at V and 1 base at J, with 7 bases between the two ends. The CDR3 is made up of 13 amino acids. CDR1 and CDR2 from the germline V gene are MNHEY and SMNVEV (reference sequence). The CDR3 DNA follows: TGTGCCAGCAGTTACAGGTTCCAAGAGACCCAGTACTTC. Amino acids: CASSYRFQETQYF.

The chain links TRBV6-1 to TRBJ2-7, with 8 nucleotides matching TRBD1. V was clipped by 5 bases and J by 1 base; unmatched bases: 7. Per germline, CDR1 MNHNS and CDR2 SASEGT. CDR3 length: 15 amino acids. The CDR3 sequence: CASSKDRAPSYEQYF. The DNA of the CDR3 is TGTGCCAGCAGTAAGGACAGGGCGCCGTCCTACGAGCAGTACTTC.

Points on this clonotype: With a much larger clone just one base away, this may be a read error. As DNA, the CDR3 is TGTGCCAGCAGCTTCGACAGGGCCCACGAGCAGTACTTC. Encoded protein: CASSFDRAHEQYF. The chain couples TRBV12-3 or TRBV12-4 to TRBJ2-7; 7 bases align to TRBD1. The CDR3 runs 13 residues. With V trimmed by 6 bases and J by 5 bases, 7 bases remained unmatched.

This clonotype showed up just a few times. The chain joins TRBV7-6 to TRBJ2-5; maybe TRBD2 (5 bases). Germline lookup yields CDR1 SGHVS and CDR2 FNYEAQ. The CDR3 extends over 15 amino acids. Trimming took off 3 bases at V and 4 bases at J, with 15 bases between the two ends. The CDR3 DNA reads TGTGCCAGCAGCTTGGGCTTTAGCGAAAGAGAGACCCAGTACTTC. Amino acids: CASSLGFSERETQYF.

This clonotype was counted only a few times. The V gene is TRBV7-9, the J gene TRBJ2-1; TRBD2 matches at 7 bases. V lost 8 bases and J lost 2; bases outside the gene matches: 15. Germline assignment: CDR1 SEHNR and CDR2 FQNEAQ (reference sequence). This CDR3 contains 17 residues. The CDR3 loop reads CASSRPFVGGTYNEQFF. The CDR3 DNA sequence: TGTGCCAGCTCTCGCCCTTTTGTGGGAGGGACCTACAATGAGCAGTTCTTC.

The sample holds a few counts of this clonotype. The rearrangement uses TRBV27 and TRBJ2-7; 8 bases match TRBD2. The CDR3 is 16 amino acids. J gave up 2 bases and V 7 bases, and 13 bases lay outside the gene matches. Germline assignment: CDR1 MNHEY and CDR2 SMNVEV (reference sequence). The CDR3, as DNA: TGTGCCAGCAACCCTCGCTATAGCGGGAATACCTACGAGCAGTACTTC. Translated, it gives CASNPRYSGNTYEQYF.

The chain recombines TRBV28 with TRBJ2-5; tentatively, D is TRBD2 (5 bases). CDR3 size: 16 residues. Germline assignment: CDR1 MDHEN and CDR2 SYDVKM. V shed 3 bases and J shed 0 bases, with 14 bases lying between them. The CDR3 coding sequence is TGTGCCAGCAGTTTCGTGGAGTCGGGGTACCAAGAGACCCAGTACTTC. Its protein product is CASSFVESGYQETQYF. Based on the CDR3 plus reference TRBV28 and TRBJ2-5, the full variable domain is DVKVTQSSRYLVKRTGEKVFLECVQDMDHENMFWYRQDPGLGLRLIYFSYDVKMKEKGDIPEGYSVSREKKERFSLILESASTNQTSMYLCASSFVESGYQETQYFGPGTRLLVL.

The V and J genes are TRBV4-1 and TRBJ2-1, with TRBD1 identical over 10 bases. Germline V gene sequence: CDR1 MGHRA, CDR2 YSYEKL. This CDR3 region has 18 residues. J lost 4 bases, V lost 0 bases, and 9 bases had no gene match. The CDR3 spells CASSQDPYRDRGYNEQFF. CDR3 bases: TGCGCCAGCAGCCAAGATCCCTACCGGGACAGGGGATACAATGAGCAGTTCTTC.

The chain carries TRBV12-3 or TRBV12-4 and TRBJ2-4; D may be TRBD1 or TRBD2 (5 bases each). V was pared by 6 bases and J by 7 bases, with 19 bases between. The CDR3 has 15 amino acids. Here the CDR3 reads CASSPTQVGENIQYF. CDR3 DNA: TGTGCCAGCAGCCCAACCCAGGTGGGGGAGAACATTCAGTACTTC.

Only a few counts were recorded for this clonotype. The chain is built from TRBV7-2 and TRBJ2-7; 7 bases are shared with TRBD1. Germline V gene sequence: CDR1 SGHTA, CDR2 FQGNSA. CDR3 length: 13 amino acids. With 1 base clipped from V and 6 bases from J, the junction kept 3 bases outside the gene matches. CDR3 DNA: TGTGCCAGCAGCTTAGGGGGACAGCTCGAGCAGTACTTC. Protein sequence: CASSLGGQLEQYF.

This clonotype was observed a few times. The chain carries TRBV20-1 and TRBJ2-1; D is unresolved. CDR3 length: 15 amino acids. The germline CDR1 and CDR2 sequences are DFQATT and SNEGSKA (reference sequence). Trimming stripped 3 bases from V and 0 bases from J, with 12 bases between. CDR3 in DNA: TGCAGTGCTAGGGCGACCCCAAGCTCCTACAATGAGCAGTTCTTC. Translating gives CSARATPSSYNEQFF.

Many counts were recorded for this clonotype. The chain links TRBV30 to TRBJ2-7, with no clear D. CDR1 and CDR2 from the germline V gene are GTSNPN and SVGIG (reference sequence). V lost 2 bases and J 3 bases, leaving 14 bases between the germline ends. This CDR3 contains 14 residues. The CDR3: CAWSRPPRNYEQYF. In DNA, the CDR3 is TGTGCCTGGAGTCGGCCCCCACGCAACTACGAGCAGTACTTC.

This clonotype was seen only a few times. The J gene is TRBJ1-2, the V gene TRBV11-2, with a tentative D call TRBD1 (5 bases). Trimming cost V 10 bases and J 5 bases, with 20 bases left between them. CDR3 length: 14 residues. The germline V gene encodes CDR1 SGHAT and CDR2 FQNNGV. CDR3 amino acids: CATTRDAGEYGYTF. CDR3 DNA: TGTGCCACCACGCGGGACGCCGGAGAATATGGCTACACCTTC.

This clonotype appeared once. The CDR3 nucleotides are TGTGCCAGCAGCGTAGAAGCGGGAGCTAACTATGGCTACACCTTC. Translation gives CASSVEAGANYGYTF. V and J are TRBV9 and TRBJ1-2; D remains ambiguous. The germline CDR1 and CDR2 sequences are SGDLS and YYNGEE. Trimming pared 0 bases from V and 0 bases from J, leaving 9 bases between. The CDR3 totals 15 residues.

The rearrangement links TRBV6-2 or TRBV6-3 to TRBJ2-5; D ambiguous. The CDR3 is made up of 13 amino acids. The germline V and J ends were trimmed by 7 bases and 4 bases, with 13 bases remaining between them. Germline V CDR1 and CDR2: MNHEY, SVGEGT. CDR3 DNA: TGTGCCAGCAAGGTGGGGTGGCGAGAGACCCAGTACTTC. Translated: CASKVGWRETQYF.